One sample yielded the 7 T cell receptor beta chains listed below, sequenced in a study of OX40 agonist ivuxolimab in advanced cancers. Using immunoSEQ multiplex PCR, the repertoire was profiled, and TCRdb retains in-frame clones only, with some absent. Of some 41,000 clones detected, approximately 85% appear once; the ten largest clones hold roughly a sixth. The sequencing here drew on CD4+ or CD8+ T cells sorted from blood, taken in a trial of the OX40 agonist ivuxolimab. The receptors here all came from an adult with an advanced solid tumor such as melanoma, head and neck, liver or kidney cancer.

V usage is TRBV6-6 and J usage is TRBJ2-3; TRBD2 matches at 7 bases. Germline V gives CDR1 MNHNY, CDR2 SVGAGI (reference sequence). V dropped 6 bases and J dropped 5; count of bases not matched to a gene: 11. The CDR3 has 15 amino acids. The CDR3 reads CASSPWGGAGDTQYF. CDR3 in DNA: TGTGCCAGCAGCCCCTGGGGGGGAGCGGGAGATACGCAGTATTTT.

The CDR3 DNA reads TGTGCCAGCGATCTTGCGGCCTCCTACGAGCAGTACTTC. Residues: CASDLAASYEQYF. The chain is built from TRBV5-8 and TRBJ2-7, with D uncertain. Germline V CDR1 and CDR2: SGHTS, YDEGEE. V lost 7 bases to trimming and J lost 0 bases, with 11 bases between them. This CDR3 has 13 amino acids.

The chain uses TRBV6-5 and TRBJ2-1; 12 nucleotides match TRBD2. Germline loops: CDR1 MNHEY, CDR2 SVGAGI. Trimming at V came to 5 bases and at J to 5 bases, leaving 4 bases not matched to a gene. The CDR3 sequence is 15 residues long. CDR3 amino acids: CASSPGLAGNNEQFF. The CDR3, as DNA: TGTGCCAGCAGTCCTGGACTAGCGGGAAACAATGAGCAGTTCTTC.

The chain links TRBV25-1 to TRBJ2-1; D possibly matches TRBD1 or TRBD2 (6 bases each). CDR3 length equals 12 residues. The V end lost 6 bases, the J end lost 10 bases, and 13 bases lay between the germline ends. CDR1 is MGHDK and CDR2 is SYGVNS in the germline V gene. CDR3 nucleotides: TGTGCCAGCAGAGGTCCGGGGGCGGAGCAGTTCTTC. Amino acid sequence: CASRGPGAEQFF.

V and J are TRBV21-1 and TRBJ1-1. TRBV21-1 is a listed pseudogene. The CDR3 loop spans 19 amino acids. Here the CDR3 DNA reads TGTGCCAGCAGCCCTCGAAGGACCCGCAATCCCATGATGAACACTGAAGCTTTCTTT. Translated, it gives CASSPRRTRNPMMNTEAFF.

This rearrangement joins TRBV2 to TRBJ2-4; D is perhaps TRBD1 (6 bases). V was pared by 4 bases and J by 8 bases, with 15 bases between. The CDR3 runs to 14 residues. Germline CDR1 and CDR2: SNHLY and FYNNEI. CDR3 loop: CASSVEGVSYIQYF. The CDR3 DNA follows: TGTGCCAGCAGTGTCGAGGGGGTTAGCTACATTCAGTACTTC.

The CDR3 DNA is TGTGCTAGTGGTTTGATCTACACAGATACGCAGTATTTT. Translation gives CASGLIYTDTQYF. The chain links TRBV12-5 to TRBJ2-3; D uncertain. Trimming left V 2 bases short and J 2 bases short, with 5 bases between. Germline assignment: CDR1 LGHNT and CDR2 FRNRAP. This CDR3 region has 13 residues.